These 6 T cell receptor beta chains were all obtained from the same sample, sequenced in a study of shared clonotypes between healthy human individuals (dated by TCRdb to the early 2020s). Libraries were made using the immunoSEQ multiplex PCR assay. The table comes from immuneACCESS by way of TCRdb, which keeps in-frame sequences with V and J called. Part of the clones is missing from these tables; in studies checked, under half for an unresolved V gene and the rest for unknown reasons. Present in this sample are approximately 240,000 clones, over 60% of which were seen just once. Around 10% of the sample goes to the ten largest clones. The sample comprised memory CD4+ T cells sorted from blood. The sample's cell subset or site label, decoded: CD45RA-negative fraction. The receptors were gathered from a man aged 25-45 years in good health.

V gene TRBV7-2 combines with J gene TRBJ1-1, with D maybe TRBD1 (6 bases). V was trimmed by 1 base and J by 1 base, leaving 10 bases between them. The CDR3 totals 15 residues. The germline V gene encodes CDR1 SGHTA and CDR2 FQGNSA. CDR3 protein: CASSLGLGGNTEAFF. DNA for the CDR3: TGTGCCAGCAGCTTAGGACTAGGGGGGAACACTGAAGCTTTCTTT.

The chain joins TRBV7-3 to TRBJ2-1; D is unresolved. V lost 2 bases, J lost 1 base, and 9 bases lay in between. CDR1 and CDR2 from the germline V gene are SGHTA and FQGTGA. This CDR3 is built from 15 residues. CDR3 bases: TGTGCCAGCAGCTTAGCAGTGGGGTCCTACAATGAGCAGTTCTTC. This translates into CASSLAVGSYNEQFF.

The chain recombines TRBV6-5 with TRBJ2-1, with TRBD2 as a possible D gene (6 bases). This CDR3 comprises 13 residues. Germline CDR1 and CDR2: MNHEY and SVGAGI. V lost 6 bases and J 8 bases, leaving 14 bases between the germline ends. This CDR3 reads CASRPREQDEQFF. DNA of the CDR3: TGTGCCAGCAGACCTCGGGAGCAAGATGAGCAGTTCTTC.

This chain joins TRBV2 and TRBJ2-7; 8 bases match TRBD1. The V gene's germline CDR1 is SNHLY and CDR2 FYNNEI. V lost 7 bases and J lost 0; bases outside the gene matches: 5. The CDR3 runs 14 residues. The CDR3 nucleotides are TGTGCCAGCAAGGGACAGGCAGTCTCCTACGAGCAGTACTTC. Its protein is CASKGQAVSYEQYF.

This clone was observed a handful of times. This rearrangement joins TRBV19 to TRBJ2-2; 7 bases align to TRBD1. The CDR3 runs 18 residues. Germline CDR1 is LNHDA and CDR2 is SQIVND (reference sequence). Trimming at V came to 5 bases and at J to 4 bases, leaving 16 bases not matched to a gene. The CDR3 DNA reads TGTGCCAGTAGTGGGAGAGGGGGTCCGACAGGGCCCACCGGGGAGCTGTTTTTT. It is translated as CASSGRGGPTGPTGELFF.

This clone was picked up one time. This rearrangement joins TRBV6-5 to TRBJ2-7; 7 nucleotides agree with TRBD1. The V and J ends lost 8 bases and 3 bases, in that order; junction bases with no gene match: 1. This CDR3 is built from 11 residues. Germline V gene lookup returns CDR1 MNHEY and CDR2 SVGAGI. The CDR3 bases are TGTGCCAGCCGGGACAGCTACGAGCAGTACTTC. Its protein is CASRDSYEQYF.